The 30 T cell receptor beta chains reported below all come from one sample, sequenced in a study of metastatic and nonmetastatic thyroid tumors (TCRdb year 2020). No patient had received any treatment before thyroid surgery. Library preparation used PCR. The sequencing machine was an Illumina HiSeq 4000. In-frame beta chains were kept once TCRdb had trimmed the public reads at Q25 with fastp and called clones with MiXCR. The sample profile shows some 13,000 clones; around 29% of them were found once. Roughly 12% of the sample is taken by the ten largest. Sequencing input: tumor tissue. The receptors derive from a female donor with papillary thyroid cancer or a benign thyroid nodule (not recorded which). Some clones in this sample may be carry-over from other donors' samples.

CDR3 region: CSAERQGITPLHF. CDR3 nucleotides: TGCAGTGCTGAGAGACAGGGTATTACACCCCTCCACTTT. J is TRBJ1-6 and V is TRBV20-1; 7 positions agree with TRBD1. The V gene's germline CDR1 is DFQATT and CDR2 SNEGSKA (reference sequence). V trimming: 5 bases; J trimming: 11 bases; junction bases outside the gene matches: 9. The CDR3 is made up of 13 amino acids.

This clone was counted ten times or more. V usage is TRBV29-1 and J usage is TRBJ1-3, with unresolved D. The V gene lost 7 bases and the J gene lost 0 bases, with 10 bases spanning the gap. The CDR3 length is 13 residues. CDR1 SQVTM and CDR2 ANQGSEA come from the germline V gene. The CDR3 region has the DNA TGCAGCGGGACGGTATCCTCTGGAAACACCATATATTTT. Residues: CSGTVSSGNTIYF.

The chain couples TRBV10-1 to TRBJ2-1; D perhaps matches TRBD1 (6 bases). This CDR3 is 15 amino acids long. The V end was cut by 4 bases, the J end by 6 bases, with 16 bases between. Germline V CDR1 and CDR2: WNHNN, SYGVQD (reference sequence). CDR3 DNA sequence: TGCGCCAGCAGTGGGTGGGACATGGCGGGCAATGAGCAGTTCTTC. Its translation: CASSGWDMAGNEQFF.

CDR3 DNA sequence: TGCGCCAGCAGCCCTGGGTGGGGACTAGAGAACAATGAGCAGTTCTTC. Its translation: CASSPGWGLENNEQFF. This chain links TRBV5-1 with TRBJ2-1; 8 positions match TRBD2. The V and J ends lost 4 bases and 5 bases, in that order; junction bases with no gene match: 11. Germline loops: CDR1 SGHRS, CDR2 YFSETQ. The CDR3 spans 16 residues. Full variable domain (missing parts from reference TRBV5-1 and TRBJ2-1): KAGVTQTPRYLIKTRGQQVTLSCSPISGHRSVSWYQQTPGQGLQFLFEYFSETQRNKGNFPGRFSGRQFSNSRSEMNVSTLELGDSALYLCASSPGWGLENNEQFFGPGTRLTVL.

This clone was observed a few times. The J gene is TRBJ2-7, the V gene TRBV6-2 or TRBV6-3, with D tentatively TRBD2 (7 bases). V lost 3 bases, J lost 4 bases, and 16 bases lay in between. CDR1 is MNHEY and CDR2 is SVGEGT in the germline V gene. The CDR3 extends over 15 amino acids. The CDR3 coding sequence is TGTGCCAGCAGTTATGGCTACGGGGGGACATACGAGCAGTACTTC. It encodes CASSYGYGGTYEQYF.

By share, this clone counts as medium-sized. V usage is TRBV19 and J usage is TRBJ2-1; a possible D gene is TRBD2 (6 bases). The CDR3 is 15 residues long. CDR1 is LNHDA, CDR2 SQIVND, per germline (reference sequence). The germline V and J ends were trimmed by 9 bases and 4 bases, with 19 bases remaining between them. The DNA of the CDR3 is TGTGCCAGCCGTGGGAACCCTGGGGGGTACAATGAGCAGTTCTTC. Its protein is CASRGNPGGYNEQFF.

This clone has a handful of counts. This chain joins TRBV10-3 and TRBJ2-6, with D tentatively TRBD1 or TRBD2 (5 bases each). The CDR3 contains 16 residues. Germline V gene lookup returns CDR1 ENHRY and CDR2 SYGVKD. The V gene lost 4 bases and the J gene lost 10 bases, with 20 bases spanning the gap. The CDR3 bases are TGTGCCATCAGTGTCGGGGCAAAAGCTGGGGAAAACGTCCTGACTTTC. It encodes CAISVGAKAGENVLTF.

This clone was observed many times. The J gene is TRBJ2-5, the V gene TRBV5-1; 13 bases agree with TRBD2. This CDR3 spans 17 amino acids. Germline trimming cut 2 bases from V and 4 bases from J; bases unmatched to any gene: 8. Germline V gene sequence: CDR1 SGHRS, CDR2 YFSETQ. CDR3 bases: TGCGCCAGCAGCTTCCAGGGACTAGCGGGATTCGGAGAGACCCAGTACTTC. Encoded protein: CASSFQGLAGFGETQYF.

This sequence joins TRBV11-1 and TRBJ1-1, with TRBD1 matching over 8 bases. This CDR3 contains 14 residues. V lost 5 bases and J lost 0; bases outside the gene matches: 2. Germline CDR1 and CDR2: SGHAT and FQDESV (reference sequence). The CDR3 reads CASSQGQVNTEAFF. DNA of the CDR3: TGTGCCAGCAGCCAGGGACAGGTGAACACTGAAGCTTTCTTT. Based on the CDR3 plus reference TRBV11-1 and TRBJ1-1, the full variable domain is EAEVAQSPRYKITEKSQAVAFWCDPISGHATLYWYRQILGQGPELLVQFQDESVVDDSQLPKDRFSAERLKGVDSTLKIQPAELGDSAMYLCASSQGQVNTEAFFGQGTRLTVV.

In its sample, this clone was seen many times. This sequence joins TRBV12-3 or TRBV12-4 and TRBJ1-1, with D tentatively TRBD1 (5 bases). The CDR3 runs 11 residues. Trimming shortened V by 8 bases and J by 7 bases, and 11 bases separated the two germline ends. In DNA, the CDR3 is TGTGCCAGCCGATGGGGGGATGAAGCTTTCTTT. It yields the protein CASRWGDEAFF.

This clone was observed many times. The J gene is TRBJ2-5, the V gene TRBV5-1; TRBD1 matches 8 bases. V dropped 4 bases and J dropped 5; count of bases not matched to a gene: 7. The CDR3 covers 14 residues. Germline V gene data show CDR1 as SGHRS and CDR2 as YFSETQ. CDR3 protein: CASSIAGGGETQYF. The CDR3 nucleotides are TGCGCCAGCAGCATCGCAGGGGGCGGGGAGACCCAGTACTTC.

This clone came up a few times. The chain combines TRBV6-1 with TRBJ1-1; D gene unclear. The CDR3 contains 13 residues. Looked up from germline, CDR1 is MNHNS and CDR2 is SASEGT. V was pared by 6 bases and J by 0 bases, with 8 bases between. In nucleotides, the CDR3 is TGTGCCAGCAGCCCAGACGTGAACACTGAAGCTTTCTTT. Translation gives CASSPDVNTEAFF.

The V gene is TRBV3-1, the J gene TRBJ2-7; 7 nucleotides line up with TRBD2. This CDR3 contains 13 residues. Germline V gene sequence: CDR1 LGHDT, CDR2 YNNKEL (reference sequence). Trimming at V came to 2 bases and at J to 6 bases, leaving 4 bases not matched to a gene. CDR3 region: CASSQREGGEQYF. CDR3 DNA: TGTGCCAGCAGCCAAAGGGAGGGCGGCGAGCAGTACTTC.

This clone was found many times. CDR3 sequence: CSASKGLAERTDTQYF. CDR3 nucleotide sequence: TGCAGTGCTAGTAAAGGGTTAGCGGAACGCACAGATACGCAGTATTTT. The genes are TRBV20-1 and TRBJ2-3, with D possibly being TRBD2 (6 bases). Germline values: CDR1 DFQATT, CDR2 SNEGSKA (reference sequence). Deletions cut 3 bases from V and 1 base from J, with 17 bases between. This CDR3 is 16 amino acids long.

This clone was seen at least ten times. CDR3 nucleotide sequence: TGCAGCGTCTCATTGGGGGCCCTGGGCACTGAAGCTTTCTTT. Its protein product is CSVSLGALGTEAFF. This chain joins TRBV29-1 and TRBJ1-1, with D perhaps TRBD1 (6 bases). The CDR3 has 14 residues. Germline lookup yields CDR1 SQVTM and CDR2 ANQGSEA. Trimming took 6 bases from V and 4 from J, leaving 18 bases between them.

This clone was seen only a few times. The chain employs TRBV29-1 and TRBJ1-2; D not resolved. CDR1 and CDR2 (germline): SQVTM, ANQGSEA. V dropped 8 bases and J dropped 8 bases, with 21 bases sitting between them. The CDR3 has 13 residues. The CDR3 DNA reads TGCAGCTTTTCCTGGTCCTTACTGGAGGGCTACACCTTC. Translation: CSFSWSLLEGYTF. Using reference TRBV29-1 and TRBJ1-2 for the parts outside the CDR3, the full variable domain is SAVISQKPSRDICQRGTSLTIQCQVDSQVTMMFWYRQQPGQSLTLIATANQGSEATYESGFVIDKFPISRPNLTFSTLTVSNMSPEDSSIYLCSFSWSLLEGYTFGSGTRLTVV.

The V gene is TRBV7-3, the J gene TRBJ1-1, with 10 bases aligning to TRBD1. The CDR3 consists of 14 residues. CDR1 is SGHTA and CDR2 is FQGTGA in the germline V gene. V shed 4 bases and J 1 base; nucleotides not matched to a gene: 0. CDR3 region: CASSWDRGNTEAFF. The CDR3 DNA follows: TGTGCCAGCAGCTGGGACAGGGGGAACACTGAAGCTTTCTTT.

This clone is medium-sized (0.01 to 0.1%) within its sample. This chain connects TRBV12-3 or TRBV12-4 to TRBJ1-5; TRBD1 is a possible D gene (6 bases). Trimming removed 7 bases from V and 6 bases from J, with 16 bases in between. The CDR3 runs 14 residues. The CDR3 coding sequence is TGTGCCAGCATTCTACAGGGATCTAGTCAGCCCCAGCATTTT. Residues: CASILQGSSQPQHF.

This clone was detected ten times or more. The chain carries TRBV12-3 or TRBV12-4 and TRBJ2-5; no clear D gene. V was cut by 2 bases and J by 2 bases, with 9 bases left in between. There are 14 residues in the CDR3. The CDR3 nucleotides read TGTGCCAGCAGTTTACCGCTGACACAAGAGACCCAGTACTTC. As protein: CASSLPLTQETQYF.

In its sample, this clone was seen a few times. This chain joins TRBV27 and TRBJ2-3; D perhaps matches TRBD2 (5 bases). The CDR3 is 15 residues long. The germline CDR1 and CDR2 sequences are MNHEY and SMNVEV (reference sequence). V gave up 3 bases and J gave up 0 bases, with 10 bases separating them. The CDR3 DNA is TGTGCCAGCAGTTTGCGGGCCGCTAGCACAGATACGCAGTATTTT. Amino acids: CASSLRAASTDTQYF.

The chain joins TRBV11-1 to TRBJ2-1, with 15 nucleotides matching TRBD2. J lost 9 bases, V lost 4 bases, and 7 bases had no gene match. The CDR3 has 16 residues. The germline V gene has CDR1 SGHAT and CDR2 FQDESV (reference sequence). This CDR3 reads CASSSWTSGRAVEQFF. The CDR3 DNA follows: TGTGCCAGCAGCTCCTGGACTAGCGGGAGGGCGGTTGAGCAGTTCTTC.

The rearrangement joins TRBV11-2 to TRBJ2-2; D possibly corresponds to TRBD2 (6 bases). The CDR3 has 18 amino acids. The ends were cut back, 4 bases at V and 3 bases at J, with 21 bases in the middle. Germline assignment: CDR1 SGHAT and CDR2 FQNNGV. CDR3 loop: CASSSLVYGLKHTGELFF. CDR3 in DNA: TGTGCCAGCAGCTCTCTTGTTTATGGACTAAAGCACACCGGGGAGCTGTTTTTT.

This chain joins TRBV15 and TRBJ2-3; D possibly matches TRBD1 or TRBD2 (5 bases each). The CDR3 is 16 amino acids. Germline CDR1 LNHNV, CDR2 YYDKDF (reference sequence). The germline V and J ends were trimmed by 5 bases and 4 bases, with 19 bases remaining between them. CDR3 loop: CATSGRPGDGADTQYF. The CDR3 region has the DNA TGTGCCACCAGCGGGCGCCCCGGGGACGGGGCAGATACGCAGTATTTT. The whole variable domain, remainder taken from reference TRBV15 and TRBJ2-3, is DAMVIQNPRYQVTQFGKPVTLSCSQTLNHNVMYWYQQKSSQAPKLLFHYYDKDFNNEADTPDNFQSRRPNTSFCFLDIRSPGLGDTAMYLCATSGRPGDGADTQYFGPGTRLTVL.

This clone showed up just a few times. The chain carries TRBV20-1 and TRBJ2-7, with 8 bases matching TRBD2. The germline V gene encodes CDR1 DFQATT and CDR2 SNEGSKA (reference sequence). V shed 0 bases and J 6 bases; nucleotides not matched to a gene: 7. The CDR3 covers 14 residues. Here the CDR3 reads CSAREPAGVVEQYF. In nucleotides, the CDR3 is TGCAGTGCTAGAGAGCCAGCGGGAGTGGTCGAGCAGTACTTC.

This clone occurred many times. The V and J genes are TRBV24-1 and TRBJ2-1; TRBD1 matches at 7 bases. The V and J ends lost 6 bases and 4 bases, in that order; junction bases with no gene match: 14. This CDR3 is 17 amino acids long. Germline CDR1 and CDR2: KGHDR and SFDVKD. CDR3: CATSRLIDRAPYNEQFF. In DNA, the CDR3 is TGTGCCACCAGTCGTCTAATCGACAGGGCACCTTACAATGAGCAGTTCTTC.

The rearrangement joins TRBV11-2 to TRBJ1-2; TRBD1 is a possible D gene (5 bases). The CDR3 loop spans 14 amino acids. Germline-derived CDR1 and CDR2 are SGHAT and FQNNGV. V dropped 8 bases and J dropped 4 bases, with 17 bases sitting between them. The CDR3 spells CASGARGQPYGYTF. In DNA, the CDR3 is TGTGCCAGCGGGGCCAGAGGTCAGCCCTATGGCTACACCTTC.

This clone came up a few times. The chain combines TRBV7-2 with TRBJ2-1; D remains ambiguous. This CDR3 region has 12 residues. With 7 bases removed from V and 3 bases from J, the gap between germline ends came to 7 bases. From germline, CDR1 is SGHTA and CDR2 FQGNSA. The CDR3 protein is CASTASYNEQFF. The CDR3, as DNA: TGTGCCAGCACAGCTAGCTACAATGAGCAGTTCTTC.

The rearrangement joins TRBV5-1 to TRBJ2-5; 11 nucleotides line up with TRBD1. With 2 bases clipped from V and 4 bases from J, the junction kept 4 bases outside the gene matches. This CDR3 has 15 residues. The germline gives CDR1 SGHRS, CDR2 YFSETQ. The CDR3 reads CASSLTGTGGETQYF. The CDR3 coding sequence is TGCGCCAGCAGCTTAACCGGGACAGGGGGAGAGACCCAGTACTTC.

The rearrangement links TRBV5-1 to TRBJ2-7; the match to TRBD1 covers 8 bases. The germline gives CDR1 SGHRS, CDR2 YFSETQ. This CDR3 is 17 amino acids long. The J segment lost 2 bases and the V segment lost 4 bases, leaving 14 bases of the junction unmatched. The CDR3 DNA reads TGCGCCAGCAGCCCTGAGGGAGTACAGGGGGTTCCCTACGAGCAGTACTTC. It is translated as CASSPEGVQGVPYEQYF.

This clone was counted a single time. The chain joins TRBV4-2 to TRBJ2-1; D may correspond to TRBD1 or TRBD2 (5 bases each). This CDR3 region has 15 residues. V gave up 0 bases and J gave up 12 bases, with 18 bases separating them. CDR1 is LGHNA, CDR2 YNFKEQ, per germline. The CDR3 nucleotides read TGTGCCAGCAGCCAAGAATCCGGGGCTAGGTCACTGCAGTTCTTC. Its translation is CASSQESGARSLQFF.